This is a list of T cell receptor beta chains from one sample in a study of vaccination and CD4 T cells after COVID-19. Their specific antigens are unknown. TCRdb itself ran the PCR reads through MiXCR, one entry per CDR3 protein. This table has around 26,000 distinct CDR3 sequences, 55% to 70% appearing once. The sample taken for sequencing was CD4+ T cells from blood, cultured in vitro. Source of these receptors: a human donor who had recovered from COVID-19. Each CDR3 is given with its conserved first and last residue. Rows give clone size only sometimes, using once, few, many, or a class for an expanded clone.

CDR3	size	V	J
CASSDRFSEAFF	.	TRBV28	TRBJ1-1
CASSISGTNTGELFF	few	TRBV7-8	TRBJ2-2
CASSLGREAQTQYF	.	TRBV11-1	TRBJ2-5
CASSKAGSSNQPQHF	.	TRBV21-1	TRBJ1-5
CASSYLRSSTDTQYF	.	TRBV6-2/TRBV6-3	TRBJ2-3
CASSPGTSGGTDTQYF	.	TRBV7-7	TRBJ2-3
CASSVSVGGNQPQHF	.	TRBV9	TRBJ1-5
CASSPGQYEQYF	.	TRBV10-1	TRBJ2-7
CASSQSGRGRGGYTF	.	TRBV14	TRBJ1-2
CASSFRREGPGNEQFF	.	TRBV5-4	TRBJ2-1
CASSHGSTGNQPQHF	.	TRBV18	TRBJ1-5
CASSRGTGDNSPLHF	few	TRBV7-9	TRBJ1-6
CASSASGGQNTEAFF	once	TRBV7-3	TRBJ1-1
CASSNQGKTYTGELFF	.	TRBV7-8	TRBJ2-2
CASWHEGGELFF	.	TRBV19	TRBJ2-2
CASSYGIPGGQPQHF	.	TRBV6-5	TRBJ1-5
CASSLGGVRGGYTF	.	TRBV7-9	TRBJ1-2